A single sample gave rise to the 6 T cell receptor beta chains below, sequenced in a study (dated by TCRdb to about 2015). CD4+CD25+CD127-/low cells were isolated as Tregs. Libraries were constructed by 5' RACE. This sample was sequenced with an Illumina MiSeq. Using fastp trimming at Q25 and MiXCR clonotype assembly, TCRdb reanalyzed the public sequencing data and kept in-frame beta chains. Duplicate CDR3 protein sequences are folded into a single record with the most common DNA and genes. Present in this sample are about 57,000 distinct CDR3 sequences, roughly 25% of which were seen just once. Approximately 2.2% of the sample rests with the top ten. Source material: tumor-infiltrating Tregs sorted from the breast tumor. The source of these receptors is a female donor with breast cancer.

Worth noting for this clonotype: A much larger clone differs by one base, so this may be a read error. This sequence joins TRBV7-2 and TRBJ1-3; D is uncertain. CDR1 and CDR2 from the germline V gene are SGHTA and FQGNSA. The CDR3 covers 15 residues. Deletions cut 4 bases from V and 4 bases from J, with 14 bases between. The chain's CDR3 is CASSSARSSGNTIYF. The CDR3 DNA sequence: TGTGCCAGCAGCTCCGCAAGGAGTTCAGGAAACACCATATATTTT.

This clonotype has more than one count but fewer than ten. The chain recombines TRBV7-6 with TRBJ1-1; D may be TRBD1 (5 bases). V lost 6 bases to trimming and J lost 2 bases, with 13 bases between them. The CDR3 is 14 amino acids. Germline CDR1 reads SGHVS; CDR2 reads FNYEAQ. The CDR3 reads CASSREGVNTEAFF. CDR3 nucleotides: TGTGCCAGCAGTCGCGAAGGGGTAAACACTGAAGCTTTCTTT.

A few counts support this clonotype. J is TRBJ1-2 and V is TRBV6-1; the D is unclear. The CDR3 contains 14 residues. Trimming removed 4 bases at V and 4 bases at J, with 13 bases between. In germline, CDR1 is MNHNS, CDR2 SASEGT. This CDR3 is CASSARLTSYGYTF. CDR3 sequence (DNA): TGTGCCAGCAGTGCCAGGTTGACCTCCTATGGCTACACCTTC.

This clonotype was seen ten or more times. CDR3 DNA sequence: TGTGCCAGCAGCTTAGTAACGGCGAACACTGAAGCTTTCTTT. Protein product: CASSLVTANTEAFF. The V gene is TRBV7-8, the J gene TRBJ1-1; D gene uncertain. In germline, CDR1 is SGHVS, CDR2 FQNEAQ. V lost 1 base, J lost 1 base, and 7 bases lay in between. The CDR3 runs 14 residues.

This clonotype has only a few counts. This chain connects TRBV7-8 to TRBJ1-3; D is perhaps TRBD1 (5 bases). This CDR3 spans 14 amino acids. V was trimmed by 6 bases and J by 2 bases, leaving 11 bases between them. Per the germline V gene, CDR1 is SGHVS and CDR2 is FQNEAQ. The CDR3 region has the DNA TGTGCCAGCAGACCTCGGGGACCTGGAAACACCATATATTTT. It is translated as CASRPRGPGNTIYF.

V and J are TRBV20-1 and TRBJ2-3; no definite D call. This CDR3 is built from 16 residues. CDR1 and CDR2 (germline): DFQATT, SNEGSKA (reference sequence). Trimming pared 0 bases from V and 0 bases from J, leaving 13 bases between. The chain's CDR3 is CSARDFSAPSTDTQYF. The DNA for the CDR3 is TGCAGTGCTAGAGATTTCTCGGCCCCTAGCACAGATACGCAGTATTTT.